This T cell receptor (beta chain) comes out of a study of chemoradiotherapy in HPV16-positive cancers. Data came from immunoSEQ multiplex PCR; TCRdb stores just in-frame clones and leaves some out. The sample holds 40,000 to 65,000 clones; over 85% are singletons and the top ten take less than 3.5%. This CDR3 has 14 amino acids. Germline V gene sequence: CDR1 SGHRS, CDR2 YFSETQ. Trimming cost V 3 bases and J 7 bases, with 13 bases left between them. With regard to this clone: No antigen is known for it.

Findings and caveats of the study: Candidate HPV-specific clones and E7-related TCR motifs grew in tumor during treatment.

Sample: blood, taken from a patient who underwent chemoradiotherapy. The rearrangement uses TRBV5-1 and TRBJ2-2; D could derive from TRBD1 or TRBD2 (6 bases each). The TCR originated in a human donor with HPV-associated anogenital cancer. The CDR3 spells CASSSGGGYGELFF. CDR3 coding DNA: TGCGCCAGCAGCTCTGGAGGGGGGTACGGGGAGCTGTTTTTT.